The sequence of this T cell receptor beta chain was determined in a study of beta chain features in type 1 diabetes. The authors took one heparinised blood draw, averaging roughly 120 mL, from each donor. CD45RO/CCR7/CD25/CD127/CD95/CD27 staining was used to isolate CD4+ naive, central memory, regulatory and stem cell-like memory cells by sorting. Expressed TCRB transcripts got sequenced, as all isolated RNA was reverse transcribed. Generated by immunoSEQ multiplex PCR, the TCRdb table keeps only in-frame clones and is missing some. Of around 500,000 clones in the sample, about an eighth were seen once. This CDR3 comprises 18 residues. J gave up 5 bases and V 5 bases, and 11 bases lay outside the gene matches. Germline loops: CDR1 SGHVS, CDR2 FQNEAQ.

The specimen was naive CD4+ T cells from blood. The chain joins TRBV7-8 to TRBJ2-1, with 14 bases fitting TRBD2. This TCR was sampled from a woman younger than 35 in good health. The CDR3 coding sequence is TGTGCCAGCAGCCCGCGGACTAGCGGGAGGCCCTCGGACAATGAGCAGTTCTTC. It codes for CASSPRTSGRPSDNEQFF.